The text below deals with one T cell receptor (beta chain). Antigen specificity is unknown. This record belongs to a study of cytomegalovirus exposure and HLA in healthy donors. Study information: According to later analysis, the same platform produced the 120 validation and 600 to 800 first-cohort repertoires. Study findings and constraints: One later analysis, an examination of the 90 to 150 validation repertoires, found that first-cohort TCR clusters tended to co-occur in them. There were some public TCRs occurring in many donors, but most TCR sequences were rare. CMV antigen specificity of three CMV-associated chains was confirmed in vitro.

Only in-frame clones appear in the TCRdb table, and some are missing; sequencing was by immunoSEQ multiplex PCR. The sample holds over 110,000 clones; just under 85% are singletons and the top ten take 1.4%. CDR3 length: 13 amino acids. V lost 3 bases, J lost 10 bases, and 6 bases stayed unmatched. Germline V CDR1 and CDR2: SGHTA, FQGNSA. Sequencing was done on a sample of PBMCs. The TCR comes from a woman aged 25 to 39 in good health and CMV-seronegative. The chain employs TRBV7-2 and TRBJ2-3; 8 bases fit TRBD2. In DNA, the CDR3 is TGTGCCAGCAGCTTTTCTGAACTAGCGGCGCAGTATTTT. It codes for CASSFSELAAQYF.